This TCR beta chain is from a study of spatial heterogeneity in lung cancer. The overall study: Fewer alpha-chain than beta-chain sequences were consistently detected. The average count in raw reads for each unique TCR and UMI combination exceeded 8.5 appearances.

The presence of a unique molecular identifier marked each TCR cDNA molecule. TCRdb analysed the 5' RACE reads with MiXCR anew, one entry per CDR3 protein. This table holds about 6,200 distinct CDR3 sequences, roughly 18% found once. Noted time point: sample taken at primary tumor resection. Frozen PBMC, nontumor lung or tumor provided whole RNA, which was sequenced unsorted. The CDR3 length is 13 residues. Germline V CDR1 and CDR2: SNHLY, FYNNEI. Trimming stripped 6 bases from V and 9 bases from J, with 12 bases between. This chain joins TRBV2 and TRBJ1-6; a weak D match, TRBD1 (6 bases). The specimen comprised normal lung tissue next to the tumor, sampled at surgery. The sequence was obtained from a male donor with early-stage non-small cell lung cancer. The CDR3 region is CASRGGGTSPLHF. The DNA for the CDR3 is TGTGCCAGCAGAGGAGGGGGGACTTCACCCCTCCACTTT. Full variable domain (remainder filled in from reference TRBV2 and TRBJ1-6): EPEVTQTPSHQVTQMGQEVILRCVPISNHLYFYWYRQILGQKVEFLVSFYNNEISEKSEIFDDQFSVERPDGSNFTLKIRSTKLEDSAMYFCASRGGGTSPLHFGNGTRLTVT.